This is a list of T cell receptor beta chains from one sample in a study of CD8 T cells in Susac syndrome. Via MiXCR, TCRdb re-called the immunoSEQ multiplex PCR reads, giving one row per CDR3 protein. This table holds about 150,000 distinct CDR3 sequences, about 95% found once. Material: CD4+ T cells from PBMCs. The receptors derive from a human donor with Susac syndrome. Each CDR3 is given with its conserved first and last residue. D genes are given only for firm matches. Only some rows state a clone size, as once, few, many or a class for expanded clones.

CDR3nt: TGTGCCAGCAGCCAAGGACGGGGGACAGGTCACGAGCAGTACTTC
CDR3aa: CASSQGRGTGHEQYF
abundance: once
d_gene: TRBD1
j_gene: TRBJ2-7
v_gene: TRBV4-2

CDR3nt: TGTGCCAGCTCACCTCAAAGCACAGATACGCAGTATTTT
CDR3aa: CASSPQSTDTQYF
abundance: -
d_gene: -
j_gene: TRBJ2-3
v_gene: TRBV18

CDR3nt: TGTGCCAGCAGCTCCGACAGGGTCATCTACGAGCAGTACTTC
CDR3aa: CASSSDRVIYEQYF
abundance: -
d_gene: TRBD1
j_gene: TRBJ2-7
v_gene: TRBV12-3/TRBV12-4

CDR3nt: TGTGCCAGCAGCTTGGCCCCATCCTCCAATGAGCAGTTCTTC
CDR3aa: CASSLAPSSNEQFF
abundance: -
d_gene: -
j_gene: TRBJ2-1
v_gene: TRBV5-4

CDR3nt: TGCAGCGTTGGCGGGGGGACAGGTTACAATGAGCAGTTCTTC
CDR3aa: CSVGGGTGYNEQFF
abundance: -
d_gene: -
j_gene: TRBJ2-1
v_gene: TRBV29-1

CDR3nt: TGTGCCAGCAATTCAGGGAGCCAGCCCCAGCATTTT
CDR3aa: CASNSGSQPQHF
abundance: -
d_gene: -
j_gene: TRBJ1-5
v_gene: TRBV12-3/TRBV12-4

CDR3nt: TGTGCCAGCAGCCAAATCCTTGGACAGACCTACGAGCAGTACTTC
CDR3aa: CASSQILGQTYEQYF
abundance: -
d_gene: -
j_gene: TRBJ2-7
v_gene: TRBV4-2

CDR3nt: TGCAGCGTTAACCGGGGTCAAGAGACCCAGTACTTC
CDR3aa: CSVNRGQETQYF
abundance: -
d_gene: -
j_gene: TRBJ2-5
v_gene: TRBV29-1

CDR3nt: TGTGCCAGCAGCCTCCGCGGCGAAAACATTCAGTACTTC
CDR3aa: CASSLRGENIQYF
abundance: -
d_gene: -
j_gene: TRBJ2-4
v_gene: TRBV3-1

CDR3nt: TGCAGCGTTGCAGACGGACGGTTTTCACCCCTCCACTTT
CDR3aa: CSVADGRFSPLHF
abundance: -
d_gene: -
j_gene: TRBJ1-6
v_gene: TRBV29-1

CDR3nt: TGCAGCGTTCAGGGAGGAAACACTGAAGCTTTCTTT
CDR3aa: CSVQGGNTEAFF
abundance: -
d_gene: -
j_gene: TRBJ1-1
v_gene: TRBV29-1

CDR3nt: TGTGCCAGCAGCTTAGGTACAAGGGAAGAGACCCAGTACTTC
CDR3aa: CASSLGTREETQYF
abundance: -
d_gene: -
j_gene: TRBJ2-5
v_gene: TRBV7-8

CDR3nt: TGCAGCGGAAAGTCTGGAAACACCATATATTTT
CDR3aa: CSGKSGNTIYF
abundance: -
d_gene: -
j_gene: TRBJ1-3
v_gene: TRBV29-1

CDR3nt: TGTGCCGCGTCTAGGAAAACCTTCGGAGACACTGAAGCTTTCTTT
CDR3aa: CAASRKTFGDTEAFF
abundance: -
d_gene: -
j_gene: TRBJ1-1
v_gene: TRBV19

CDR3nt: TGTGCCAGCGCACTAGCGGACCAAGAGACCCAGTACTTC
CDR3aa: CASALADQETQYF
abundance: -
d_gene: TRBD2
j_gene: TRBJ2-5
v_gene: TRBV18

CDR3nt: TGTGCCAGCAGCCAAGCCGGGACAGGGGCCGGTCAGCCCCAGCATTTT
CDR3aa: CASSQAGTGAGQPQHF
abundance: -
d_gene: TRBD1
j_gene: TRBJ1-5
v_gene: TRBV3-1

CDR3nt: TGTGCCAGCAGCCCATCCGGGACCATATATTTT
CDR3aa: CASSPSGTIYF
abundance: -
d_gene: -
j_gene: TRBJ1-3
v_gene: TRBV3-1

CDR3nt: TGTGCCAGCAGCTTCACAGGGGACGCCGCCGCCGGGGAGCTGTTTTTT
CDR3aa: CASSFTGDAAAGELFF
abundance: -
d_gene: TRBD1
j_gene: TRBJ2-2
v_gene: TRBV7-3

CDR3nt: TGTGCCAGCAGCTTCGAGCGGACCCAGTACTTC
CDR3aa: CASSFERTQYF
abundance: -
d_gene: -
j_gene: TRBJ2-5
v_gene: TRBV5-4

CDR3nt: TGTGCCAGCAGTGCACAGGGGGCGTTGGGCTCTGAAGCTTTCTTT
CDR3aa: CASSAQGALGSEAFF
abundance: once
d_gene: TRBD1
j_gene: TRBJ1-1
v_gene: TRBV12-3/TRBV12-4

CDR3nt: TGTGCCAGCTCAGCTGGGGGGAGAGAGCCTGAAGCTTTCTTT
CDR3aa: CASSAGGREPEAFF
abundance: -
d_gene: -
j_gene: TRBJ1-1
v_gene: TRBV18

CDR3nt: TGTGCCAGCGGGGCCGGGGCTTCGGAGACCCAGTACTTC
CDR3aa: CASGAGASETQYF
abundance: -
d_gene: -
j_gene: TRBJ2-5
v_gene: TRBV5-4

CDR3nt: TGCGCCAGCAGCCAAGATCTCGCAGGGGGGTACTACGAGCAGTACTTC
CDR3aa: CASSQDLAGGYYEQYF
abundance: -
d_gene: -
j_gene: TRBJ2-7
v_gene: TRBV4-3

CDR3nt: TGCAGTGTTCCCGGTAGCTCTGGAAACACCATATATTTT
CDR3aa: CSVPGSSGNTIYF
abundance: once
d_gene: -
j_gene: TRBJ1-3
v_gene: TRBV20-1

CDR3nt: TGTGCCACCAGCAGAGCGGTCGCGGGACAGCAAAACATTCAGTACTTC
CDR3aa: CATSRAVAGQQNIQYF
abundance: -
d_gene: -
j_gene: TRBJ2-4
v_gene: TRBV15

CDR3nt: TGTGCCAGCAGTGGACAATTTTGGGAGCAGTACTTC
CDR3aa: CASSGQFWEQYF
abundance: -
d_gene: -
j_gene: TRBJ2-7
v_gene: TRBV25-1

CDR3nt: TGCGCCAGCAGCCATGGACAGGATTACAATGAGCAGTTCTTC
CDR3aa: CASSHGQDYNEQFF
abundance: -
d_gene: TRBD1
j_gene: TRBJ2-1
v_gene: TRBV5-1

CDR3nt: TGTGCCAGTAGCGAACAGAGGGGCCCATACGAGCAGTACTTC
CDR3aa: CASSEQRGPYEQYF
abundance: -
d_gene: -
j_gene: TRBJ2-7
v_gene: TRBV19

CDR3nt: TGTGCCAGCAGAAACAGGGTGATGGACACTGAAGCTTTCTTT
CDR3aa: CASRNRVMDTEAFF
abundance: once
d_gene: -
j_gene: TRBJ1-1
v_gene: TRBV2

CDR3nt: TGTGCCAGCAGCCCCCCGGGTGGGGGACCACCCTACGAGCAGTACTTC
CDR3aa: CASSPPGGGPPYEQYF
abundance: -
d_gene: -
j_gene: TRBJ2-7
v_gene: TRBV3-1

CDR3nt: TGTGCCAGCAGCCCCCAGCCCCCGGGACAGGGTGGGACCCAGTACTTC
CDR3aa: CASSPQPPGQGGTQYF
abundance: -
d_gene: TRBD1
j_gene: TRBJ2-5
v_gene: TRBV7-7

CDR3nt: TGTGCCAGCAGCCCTATCCCACCGGCCAGGGGGCCAGATACGCAGTATTTT
CDR3aa: CASSPIPPARGPDTQYF
abundance: once
d_gene: TRBD1
j_gene: TRBJ2-3
v_gene: TRBV7-9

CDR3nt: TGTGCCAGCAGTGATCCGGGACAGGGGGATTCACCCCTCCACTTT
CDR3aa: CASSDPGQGDSPLHF
abundance: once
d_gene: TRBD1
j_gene: TRBJ1-6
v_gene: TRBV25-1

CDR3nt: TGCGCCAGCAGCAACGGACAGGTCGGAAATTCACCCCTCCACTTT
CDR3aa: CASSNGQVGNSPLHF
abundance: -
d_gene: TRBD1
j_gene: TRBJ1-6
v_gene: TRBV10-2

CDR3nt: TGCAGCGTACTAGCGGGGGTTGCAGATACGCAGTATTTT
CDR3aa: CSVLAGVADTQYF
abundance: once
d_gene: TRBD2
j_gene: TRBJ2-3
v_gene: TRBV29-1

CDR3nt: TGTGCCAGCAGCTTCAGGACTAGCGGGGGGGCGAATACGCAGTATTTT
CDR3aa: CASSFRTSGGANTQYF
abundance: -
d_gene: TRBD2
j_gene: TRBJ2-3
v_gene: TRBV7-9

CDR3nt: TGTGCCAGCAGCCCCAATCGGGGTGAGCAGTTCTTC
CDR3aa: CASSPNRGEQFF
abundance: -
d_gene: -
j_gene: TRBJ2-1
v_gene: TRBV7-3

CDR3nt: TGTGCCAGCAGCCAAGATAAACATACCACGCAGTATTTT
CDR3aa: CASSQDKHTTQYF
abundance: -
d_gene: -
j_gene: TRBJ2-3
v_gene: TRBV3-1

CDR3nt: TGCGCCAGCAGCTTTGGGGCTTTACCGACCGGGGAGCTGTTTTTT
CDR3aa: CASSFGALPTGELFF
abundance: -
d_gene: -
j_gene: TRBJ2-2
v_gene: TRBV5-1

CDR3nt: TGTGCCAGCAGTTTTGGAGGGACCCAGTACTTC
CDR3aa: CASSFGGTQYF
abundance: -
d_gene: -
j_gene: TRBJ2-5
v_gene: TRBV27

CDR3nt: TGTGCCAGCAGCTTAAACAGCGTTACCGTGACCCAGTACTTC
CDR3aa: CASSLNSVTVTQYF
abundance: -
d_gene: -
j_gene: TRBJ2-5
v_gene: TRBV11-2

CDR3nt: TGTGCCAGCAGGCGTACCGGGACTGAGTACGGCTACACCTTC
CDR3aa: CASRRTGTEYGYTF
abundance: -
d_gene: -
j_gene: TRBJ1-2
v_gene: TRBV6-2/TRBV6-3

CDR3nt: TGTGCCAGCAGCAAGGGATGGGACAGAGTCTACGAGCAGTACTTC
CDR3aa: CASSKGWDRVYEQYF
abundance: once
d_gene: -
j_gene: TRBJ2-7
v_gene: TRBV21-1

CDR3nt: TGCAGTGCTAGAGCCTTCCTACCCGTACGCCAAGAGACCCAGTACTTC
CDR3aa: CSARAFLPVRQETQYF
abundance: -
d_gene: -
j_gene: TRBJ2-5
v_gene: TRBV20-1

CDR3nt: TGCAGTGCTAGCATGAGAAGCGGGGGCGACACTACAGATACGCAGTATTTT
CDR3aa: CSASMRSGGDTTDTQYF
abundance: -
d_gene: TRBD2
j_gene: TRBJ2-3
v_gene: TRBV20-1

CDR3nt: TGTGCCAGCAGCTCTGGGGCCGGGGGGGGATTCAATGAGCAGTTCTTC
CDR3aa: CASSSGAGGGFNEQFF
abundance: -
d_gene: TRBD2
j_gene: TRBJ2-1
v_gene: TRBV27

CDR3nt: TGTGCCAGCAGCCGACAGGGGCCCCCCCACGAGCAGTACTTC
CDR3aa: CASSRQGPPHEQYF
abundance: -
d_gene: TRBD1
j_gene: TRBJ2-7
v_gene: TRBV25-1

CDR3nt: TGTGCCAGCAGTTCCACTCCGGCCGGGACGGTAAATAATTCACCCCTCCACTTT
CDR3aa: CASSSTPAGTVNNSPLHF
abundance: -
d_gene: -
j_gene: TRBJ1-6
v_gene: TRBV12-3/TRBV12-4

CDR3nt: TGTGCCACCAGCAGAGACCTCAGGGATACCGCTTTCTTT
CDR3aa: CATSRDLRDTAFF
abundance: -
d_gene: -
j_gene: TRBJ1-1
v_gene: TRBV15

CDR3nt: TGTGCCAGCAGCCAAGATAGGGGGGGCCGGTACGAGCAGTACTTC
CDR3aa: CASSQDRGGRYEQYF
abundance: -
d_gene: -
j_gene: TRBJ2-7
v_gene: TRBV4-2

CDR3nt: TGCAGTGCCACGAGTGCGGGGGCCAACGTCCTGACTTTC
CDR3aa: CSATSAGANVLTF
abundance: -
d_gene: -
j_gene: TRBJ2-6
v_gene: TRBV20-1